This T cell receptor beta chain is from a study of PD-L1 blockade in urothelial cancer. Time point of the sample: peripheral blood 6 weeks after treatment start. Patients had urothelial carcinoma that was locally advanced or metastatic. Generated by immunoSEQ multiplex PCR, the TCRdb table keeps only in-frame clones and is missing some. The sample carries 25,000 to 35,000 clones, about four fifths recorded once. CDR1 and CDR2 (germline): SGDLS, YYNGEE. This CDR3 is 14 amino acids long. The V gene lost 4 bases and the J gene lost 0 bases, with 11 bases spanning the gap. The sequence was obtained from a man in his 70s with urothelial cancer. Material: PBMCs, obtained around atezolizumab (anti-PD-L1) treatment. This chain uses TRBV9 with TRBJ2-7; D not resolved. CDR3: CASSYSTLSYEQYF. In nucleotides, the CDR3 is TGTGCCAGCAGCTATTCTACCCTCTCCTACGAGCAGTACTTC.